One and the same sample provided the 11 T cell receptor beta chains below, sequenced in a study of blood T cell repertoires in COVID-19. Clones were read by immunoSEQ multiplex PCR, and TCRdb kept only the in-frame ones, dropping some. The table has fewer than 65,000 clones, 75% to 90% seen once. Source material: peripheral blood. The receptors derive from a man in his 60s with acute or convalescent COVID-19.

The V gene is TRBV7-9, the J gene TRBJ2-7; 7 bases align to TRBD1. Trimming at V came to 1 base and at J to 6 bases, leaving 15 bases not matched to a gene. This CDR3 has 17 amino acids. CDR1 and CDR2 (germline): SEHNR, FQNEAQ (reference sequence). The CDR3: CASSLGGQAILLGEQYF. The CDR3 DNA reads TGTGCCAGCAGCTTAGGAGGACAGGCGATACTCCTAGGCGAGCAGTACTTC.

The CDR3 region has the DNA TGCAGCGTTTGGGGACAGCCGGCCTACGAGCAGTACTTC. This translates into CSVWGQPAYEQYF. The rearrangement uses TRBV29-1 and TRBJ2-7, with 7 bases that match TRBD1. V was clipped by 5 bases and J by 2 bases; unmatched bases: 6. The germline gives CDR1 SQVTM, CDR2 ANQGSEA. This CDR3 is 13 amino acids long.

This clone occurred once. The V and J genes are TRBV2 and TRBJ1-5; 9 bases are shared with TRBD1. Germline V gives CDR1 SNHLY, CDR2 FYNNEI. J was trimmed by 6 bases and V by 6 bases; bases with no gene match: 6. The CDR3 extends over 14 amino acids. The CDR3 loop reads CASREQGAGQPQHF. In DNA, the CDR3 is TGTGCCAGCAGGGAACAGGGGGCGGGTCAGCCCCAGCATTTT.

This chain connects TRBV7-6 to TRBJ1-3, with 7 nucleotides matching TRBD1. Germline CDR1 reads SGHVS; CDR2 reads FNYEAQ. J lost 2 bases, V lost 3 bases, and 7 bases had no gene match. The CDR3 runs 16 residues. CDR3 loop: CASSFLQGEAGNTIYF. CDR3 nucleotides: TGTGCCAGCAGCTTCCTCCAGGGGGAAGCTGGAAACACCATATATTTT.

The chain links TRBV27 to TRBJ1-2, with 10 bases matching TRBD1. Germline CDR1 MNHEY, CDR2 SMNVEV (reference sequence). CDR3 size: 17 residues. After removal of 3 bases from V and 6 bases from J, the junction contained 13 bases not matched to a gene. The chain's CDR3 is CASSFDRGRPDTDGYTF. The CDR3 region has the DNA TGTGCCAGCAGTTTTGACAGGGGGCGACCGGATACGGATGGCTACACCTTC.

CDR3 nucleotide sequence: TGTGCCAGCAGTTTATTGGGCGGGAGGCAAGAGCAGTTCTTC. This gives the protein CASSLLGGRQEQFF. The chain links TRBV28 to TRBJ2-1, with 8 positions matching TRBD2. Trimming at V came to 1 base and at J to 10 bases, leaving 6 bases not matched to a gene. The CDR3 runs to 14 residues. Per the germline V gene, CDR1 is MDHEN and CDR2 is SYDVKM. The full variable domain, rest sourced from reference TRBV28 and TRBJ2-1, is DVKVTQSSRYLVKRTGEKVFLECVQDMDHENMFWYRQDPGLGLRLIYFSYDVKMKEKGDIPEGYSVSREKKERFSLILESASTNQTSMYLCASSLLGGRQEQFFGPGTRLTVL.

The chain is built from TRBV5-4 and TRBJ1-1, with D maybe TRBD1 (5 bases). The CDR3 is 15 residues long. Germline CDR1 reads SGHNT; CDR2 reads YYREEE (reference sequence). Trimming removed 3 bases from V and 3 bases from J, with 15 bases in between. The CDR3 nucleotides are TGTGCCAGCAGCTCGCCCGGGTCAGGGTACACTGAAGCTTTCTTT. Its protein is CASSSPGSGYTEAFF.

CDR3 sequence (DNA): TGCGCCAGCAGAAACCCCTACAGGGGGCGAAAGACCCAGTACTTC. This translates into CASRNPYRGRKTQYF. V gene TRBV5-1 combines with J gene TRBJ2-5; 9 nucleotides agree with TRBD1. This CDR3 has 15 amino acids. Unmatched junction bases numbered 11, after V lost 5 bases and J lost 6 bases. In germline, CDR1 is SGHRS, CDR2 YFSETQ.

This clone turned up a few times. V and J are TRBV16 and TRBJ1-5; D is unresolved. Per germline, CDR1 KGHSY and CDR2 FQNENV. The ends were cut back, 5 bases at V and 4 bases at J, with 9 bases in the middle. CDR3 size: 13 residues. CDR3 sequence: CASSMGENQPQHF. DNA for the CDR3: TGTGCCAGCAGCATGGGAGAAAATCAGCCCCAGCATTTT.

This clone was picked up one time. The V and J genes are TRBV19 and TRBJ1-1, with 8 bases aligning to TRBD1. The CDR3 spans 15 residues. CDR1 and CDR2 (germline): LNHDA, SQIVND (reference sequence). Unmatched junction bases numbered 11, after V lost 6 bases and J lost 5 bases. This chain's CDR3 is CASRKEDRVETEAFF. The CDR3 nucleotides are TGTGCCAGTAGGAAAGAGGACAGGGTGGAGACTGAAGCTTTCTTT.

This clone has only one observation. The chain employs TRBV6-5 and TRBJ2-7; D might be TRBD1 (6 bases). Trimming removed 8 bases from V and 3 bases from J, with 14 bases in between. Germline V lookup: CDR1 MNHEY, CDR2 SVGAGI. The CDR3 is made up of 13 amino acids. The CDR3, as DNA: TGTGCCAGCTATTTACAGGGATTCTACGAGCAGTACTTC. Encoded protein: CASYLQGFYEQYF.